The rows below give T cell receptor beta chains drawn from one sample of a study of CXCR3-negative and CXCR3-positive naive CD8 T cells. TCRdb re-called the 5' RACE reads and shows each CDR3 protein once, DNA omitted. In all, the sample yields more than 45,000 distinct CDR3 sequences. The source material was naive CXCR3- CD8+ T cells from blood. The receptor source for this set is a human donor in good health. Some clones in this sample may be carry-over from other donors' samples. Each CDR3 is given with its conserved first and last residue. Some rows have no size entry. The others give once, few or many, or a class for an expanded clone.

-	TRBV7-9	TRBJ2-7	CASSSYDLAGAVYEQYF
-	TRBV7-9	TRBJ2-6	CASSLVRTEYRGGANVLTF
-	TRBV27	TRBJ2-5	CASSLLLAGGVETQYF
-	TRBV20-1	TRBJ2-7	CSAQGTGRTYEQYF
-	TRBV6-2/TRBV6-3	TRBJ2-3	CASSYGGTRSTDTQYF
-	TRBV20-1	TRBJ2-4	CSARGLSGGLYIQYF
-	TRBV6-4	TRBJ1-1	CASSPELNTEAFF
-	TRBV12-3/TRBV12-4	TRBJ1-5	CASSFGRGGNQPQHF
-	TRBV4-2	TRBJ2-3	CASSQDRIGGGAKDTQYF
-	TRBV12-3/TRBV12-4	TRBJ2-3	CASSPPGLAGLTDTQYF
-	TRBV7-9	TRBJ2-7	CASSSWREEYEQYF
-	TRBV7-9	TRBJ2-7	CASSPRDRITYEQYF
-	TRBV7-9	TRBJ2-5	CASSYPGQGMETQYF
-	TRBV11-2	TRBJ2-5	CASSLSPRGEETQYF
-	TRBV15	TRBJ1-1	CATSTVQGDRYFFTEAFF
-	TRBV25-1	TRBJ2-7	CASSVADAEGYEQYF
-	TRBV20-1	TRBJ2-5	CSATRDRDGETQYF
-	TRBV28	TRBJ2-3	CASSLSSGGASDTQYF
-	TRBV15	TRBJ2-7	CATSRDRRVEEQYF
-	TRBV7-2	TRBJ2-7	CASSSRPGPSYEQYF
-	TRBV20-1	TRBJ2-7	CSARDLASEPYEQYF
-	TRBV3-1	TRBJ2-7	CASSQEDRDRTILYEQYF
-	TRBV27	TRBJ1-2	CASSGQGGYYGYTF
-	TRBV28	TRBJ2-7	CASSSQASENTKPYEQYF
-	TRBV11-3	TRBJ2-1	CASRCTSYNEQFF
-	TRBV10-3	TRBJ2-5	CAISSRLAGGQETQYF
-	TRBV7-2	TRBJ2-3	CASSSTRATDTQYF
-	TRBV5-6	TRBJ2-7	CASSFGTYEQYF
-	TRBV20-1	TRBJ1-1	CSANGNTEAFF
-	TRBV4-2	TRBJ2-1	CASSQVVAPSSYNEQFF
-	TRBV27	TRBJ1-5	CASSPDRVSNQPQHF
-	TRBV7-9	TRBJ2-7	CASSLSRSGTAYEQYF
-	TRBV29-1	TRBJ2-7	CSVEGQVGQLQYF
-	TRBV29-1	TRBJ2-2	CSVSTGGTGELFF
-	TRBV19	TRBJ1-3	CASSPISGNTIYF
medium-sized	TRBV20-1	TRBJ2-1	CSARSTTSGGFNEQFF
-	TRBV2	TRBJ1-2	CASQGDYGYTF
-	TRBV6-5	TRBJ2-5	CASSYSPSTSGGPQETQYF
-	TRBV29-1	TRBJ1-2	CSVAPSFGGCTF
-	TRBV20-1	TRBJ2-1	CSARDLGGGEHNEQFF
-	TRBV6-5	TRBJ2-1	CASSYSSRDNEQFF
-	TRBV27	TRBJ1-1	CASRGSGEAFF
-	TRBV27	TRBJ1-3	CASSGTGNGNTIYF
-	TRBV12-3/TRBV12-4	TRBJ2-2	CASMVPDSSTGELFF
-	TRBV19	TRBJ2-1	CATDWGQGYYNEQFF
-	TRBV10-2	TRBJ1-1	CASTGQVGMNTEAFF
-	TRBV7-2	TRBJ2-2	CASSSRSFYTGELFF
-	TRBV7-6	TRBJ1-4	CASSHRNNEKLFF
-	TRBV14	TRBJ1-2	CASSQDETDYYGYTF
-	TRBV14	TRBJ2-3	CASSPIGSSTDTQYF
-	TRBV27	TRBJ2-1	CASSLRGGNEQFF
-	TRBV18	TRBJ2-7	CASSPSKDDYEQYF
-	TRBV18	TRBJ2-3	CASSPRVGSPDTQYF
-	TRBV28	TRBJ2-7	CASISPTRAVTEQYF
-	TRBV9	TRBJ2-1	CASSFYPDSSSYNEQFF
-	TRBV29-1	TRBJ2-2	CSVGQMNTGELFF
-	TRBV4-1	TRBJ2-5	CASSQRQGGETQYF